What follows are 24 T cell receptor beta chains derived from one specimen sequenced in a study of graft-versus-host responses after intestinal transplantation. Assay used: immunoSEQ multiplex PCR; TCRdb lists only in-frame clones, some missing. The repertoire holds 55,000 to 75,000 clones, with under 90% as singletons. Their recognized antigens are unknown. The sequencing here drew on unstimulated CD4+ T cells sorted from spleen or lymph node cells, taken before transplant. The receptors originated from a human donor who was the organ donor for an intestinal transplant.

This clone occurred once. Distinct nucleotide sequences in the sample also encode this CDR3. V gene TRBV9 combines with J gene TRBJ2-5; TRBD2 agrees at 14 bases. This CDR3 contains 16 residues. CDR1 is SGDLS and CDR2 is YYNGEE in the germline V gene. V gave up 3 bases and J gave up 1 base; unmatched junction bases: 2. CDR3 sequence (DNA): TGTGCCAGCAGCGGCGGACTAGCGGGGGGCCAAGAGACCCAGTACTTC. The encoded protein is CASSGGLAGGQETQYF.

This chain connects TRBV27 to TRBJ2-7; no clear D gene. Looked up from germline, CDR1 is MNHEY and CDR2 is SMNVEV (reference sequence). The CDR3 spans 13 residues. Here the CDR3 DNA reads TGTGCCAGCAGTTTATCGGGCTCCGACGAGCAGTACGTC. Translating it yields CASSLSGSDEQYV.

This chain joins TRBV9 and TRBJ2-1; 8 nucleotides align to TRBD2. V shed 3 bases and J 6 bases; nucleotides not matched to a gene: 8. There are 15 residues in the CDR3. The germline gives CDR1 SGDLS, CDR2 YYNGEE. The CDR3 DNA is TGTGCCAGCAGCGCGGACGGGGGGGCTTTCAATGAGCAGTTCTTC. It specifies CASSADGGAFNEQFF.

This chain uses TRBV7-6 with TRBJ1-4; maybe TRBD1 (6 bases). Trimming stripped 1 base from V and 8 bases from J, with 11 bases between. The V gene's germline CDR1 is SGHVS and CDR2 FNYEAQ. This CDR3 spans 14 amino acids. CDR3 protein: CASSLVGGEEKLFF. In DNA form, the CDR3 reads TGTGCCAGCAGCTTAGTAGGGGGGGAGGAAAAACTGTTTTTT. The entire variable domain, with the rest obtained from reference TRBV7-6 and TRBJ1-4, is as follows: GAGVSQSPRYKVTKRGQDVALRCDPISGHVSLYWYRQALGQGPEFLTYFNYEAQQDKSGLPNDRFSAERPEGSISTLTIQRTEQRDSAMYRCASSLVGGEEKLFFGSGTQLSVL.

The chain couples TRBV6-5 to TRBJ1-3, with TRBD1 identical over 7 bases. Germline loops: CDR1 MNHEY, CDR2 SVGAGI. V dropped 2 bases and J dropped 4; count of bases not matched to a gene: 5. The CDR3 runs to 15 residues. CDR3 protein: CASSYLRGRGNTIYF. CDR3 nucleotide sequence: TGTGCCAGCAGTTACCTGAGGGGGCGAGGAAACACCATATATTTT.

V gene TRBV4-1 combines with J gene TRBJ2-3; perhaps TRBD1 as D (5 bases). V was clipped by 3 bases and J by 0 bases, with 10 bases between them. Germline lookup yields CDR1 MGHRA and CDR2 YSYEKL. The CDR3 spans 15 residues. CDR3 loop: CASSQSTASTDTQYF. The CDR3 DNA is TGCGCCAGCAGCCAGTCGACAGCTAGCACAGATACGCAGTATTTT.

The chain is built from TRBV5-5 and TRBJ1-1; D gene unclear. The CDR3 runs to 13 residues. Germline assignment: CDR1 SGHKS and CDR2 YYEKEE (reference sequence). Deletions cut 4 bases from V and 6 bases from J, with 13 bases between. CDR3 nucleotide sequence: TGTGCCAGCAGCCCGTGGGTGAGCGCTGAAGCTTTCTTT. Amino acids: CASSPWVSAEAFF.

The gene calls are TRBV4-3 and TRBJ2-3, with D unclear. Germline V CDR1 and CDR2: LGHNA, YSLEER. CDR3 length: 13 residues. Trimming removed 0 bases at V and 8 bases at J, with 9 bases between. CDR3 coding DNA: TGCGCCAGCAGCCAAGAGGTGAGAGCTACGCAGTATTTT. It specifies CASSQEVRATQYF.

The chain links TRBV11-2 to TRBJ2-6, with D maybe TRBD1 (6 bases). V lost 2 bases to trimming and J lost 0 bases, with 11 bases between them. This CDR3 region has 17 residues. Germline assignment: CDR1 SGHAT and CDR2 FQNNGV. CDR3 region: CASSLIGRGSGANVLTF. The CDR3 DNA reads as TGTGCCAGCAGCTTAATTGGCAGGGGCTCTGGGGCCAACGTCCTGACTTTC.

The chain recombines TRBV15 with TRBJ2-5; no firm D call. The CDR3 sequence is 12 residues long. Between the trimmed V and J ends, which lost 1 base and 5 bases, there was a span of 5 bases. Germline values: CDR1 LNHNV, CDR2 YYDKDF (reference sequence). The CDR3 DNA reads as TGTGCCACCAGCAGAGTATCGGAGACCCAGTACTTC. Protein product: CATSRVSETQYF. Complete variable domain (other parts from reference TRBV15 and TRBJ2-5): DAMVIQNPRYQVTQFGKPVTLSCSQTLNHNVMYWYQQKSSQAPKLLFHYYDKDFNNEADTPDNFQSRRPNTSFCFLDIRSPGLGDTAMYLCATSRVSETQYFGPGTRLLVL.

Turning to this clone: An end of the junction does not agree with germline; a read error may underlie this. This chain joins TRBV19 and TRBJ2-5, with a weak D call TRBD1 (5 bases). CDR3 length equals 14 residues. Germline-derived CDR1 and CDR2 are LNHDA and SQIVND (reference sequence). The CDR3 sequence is CASRPLGPEESQYF. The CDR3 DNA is TGTGCCAGTAGGCCATTGGGGCCGGAAGAGAGCCAGTACTTC.

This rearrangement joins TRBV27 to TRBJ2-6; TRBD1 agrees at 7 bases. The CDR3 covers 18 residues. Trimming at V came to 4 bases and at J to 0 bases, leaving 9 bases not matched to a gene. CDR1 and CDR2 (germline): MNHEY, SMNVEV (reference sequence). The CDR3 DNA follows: TGTGCCAGCAGTTCACAGGACAGGTTCCTCTCTGGGGCCAACGTCCTGACTTTC. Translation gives CASSSQDRFLSGANVLTF. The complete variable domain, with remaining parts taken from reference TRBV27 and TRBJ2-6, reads EAQVTQNPRYLITVTGKKLTVTCSQNMNHEYMSWYRQDPGLGLRQIYYSMNVEVTDKGDVPEGYKVSRKEKRNFPLILESPSPNQTSLYFCASSSQDRFLSGANVLTFGAGSRLTVL.

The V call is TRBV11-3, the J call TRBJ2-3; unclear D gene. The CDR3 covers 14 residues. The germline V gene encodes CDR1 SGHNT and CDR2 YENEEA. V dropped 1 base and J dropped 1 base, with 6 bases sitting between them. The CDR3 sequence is CASSLGVGTDTQYF. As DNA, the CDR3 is TGTGCCAGCAGCTTAGGAGTCGGCACAGATACGCAGTATTTT.

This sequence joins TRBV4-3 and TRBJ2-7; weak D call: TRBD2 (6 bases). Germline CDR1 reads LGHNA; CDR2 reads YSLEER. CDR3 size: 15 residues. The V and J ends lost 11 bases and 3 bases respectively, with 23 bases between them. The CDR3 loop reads CAGRARRGVFYEQYV. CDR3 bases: TGCGCCGGAAGGGCCCGGCGGGGAGTTTTCTACGAGCAGTACGTC.

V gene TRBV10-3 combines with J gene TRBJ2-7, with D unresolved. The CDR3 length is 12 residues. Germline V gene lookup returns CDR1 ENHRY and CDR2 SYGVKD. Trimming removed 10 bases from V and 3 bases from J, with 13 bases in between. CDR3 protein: CATSEMSYEQYV. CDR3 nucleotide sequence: TGTGCCACCTCGGAGATGAGCTACGAGCAGTACGTC.

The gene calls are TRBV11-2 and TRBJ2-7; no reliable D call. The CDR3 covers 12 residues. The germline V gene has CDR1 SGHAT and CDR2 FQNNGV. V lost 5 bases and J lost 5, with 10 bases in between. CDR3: CASSPLGDEQYV. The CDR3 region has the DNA TGTGCCAGCAGCCCGCTGGGCGACGAGCAGTACGTC.

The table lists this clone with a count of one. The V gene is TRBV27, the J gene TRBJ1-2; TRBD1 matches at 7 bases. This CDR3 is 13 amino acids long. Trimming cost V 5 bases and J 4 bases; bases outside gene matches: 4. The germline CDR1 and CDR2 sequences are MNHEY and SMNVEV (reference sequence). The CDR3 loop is CASSPGDSYGYTF. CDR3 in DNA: TGTGCCAGCAGTCCCGGGGACAGCTATGGCTACACCTTC.

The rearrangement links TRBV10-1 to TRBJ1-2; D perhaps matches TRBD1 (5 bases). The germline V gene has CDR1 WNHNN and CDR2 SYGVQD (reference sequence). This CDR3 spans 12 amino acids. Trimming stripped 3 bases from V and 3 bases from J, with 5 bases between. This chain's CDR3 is CASSDRDYGYTF. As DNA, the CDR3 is TGCGCCAGCAGTGACAGGGACTATGGCTACACCTTC.

CDR3 bases: TGTGCCAGCAGCTTAGTTAATGGGGACAGGGTAATTTGGTATGGCTACACCTTC. The encoded protein is CASSLVNGDRVIWYGYTF. This chain links TRBV7-2 with TRBJ1-2; the match to TRBD1 covers 9 bases. J lost 5 bases, V lost 1 base, and 14 bases had no gene match. This CDR3 is built from 18 residues. From germline, CDR1 is SGHTA and CDR2 FQGNSA.

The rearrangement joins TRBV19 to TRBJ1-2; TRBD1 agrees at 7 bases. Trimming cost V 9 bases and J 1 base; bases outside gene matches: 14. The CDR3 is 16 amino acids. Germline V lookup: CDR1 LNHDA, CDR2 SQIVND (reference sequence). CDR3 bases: TGTGCCAGCCACCAACACGGAAGACAGGGTAACTATGGCTACACCTTC. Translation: CASHQHGRQGNYGYTF.

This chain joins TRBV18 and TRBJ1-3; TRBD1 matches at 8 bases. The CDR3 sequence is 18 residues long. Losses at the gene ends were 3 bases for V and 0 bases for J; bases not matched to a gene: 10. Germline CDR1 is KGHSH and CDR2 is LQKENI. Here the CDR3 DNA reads TGTGCCAGCTCACCGGGGCCGACAGGGGCCACCTCTGGAAACACCATATATTTT. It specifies CASSPGPTGATSGNTIYF. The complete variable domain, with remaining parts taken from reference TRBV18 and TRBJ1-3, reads NAGVMQNPRHLVRRRGQEARLRCSPMKGHSHVYWYRQLPEEGLKFMVYLQKENIIDESGMPKERFSAEFPKEGPSILRIQQVVRGDSAAYFCASSPGPTGATSGNTIYFGEGSWLTVV.

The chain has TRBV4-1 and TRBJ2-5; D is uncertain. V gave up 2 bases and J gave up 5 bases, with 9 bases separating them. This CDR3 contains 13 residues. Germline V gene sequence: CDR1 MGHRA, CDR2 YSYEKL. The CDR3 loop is CASSQIVRETQYF. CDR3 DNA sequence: TGCGCCAGCAGCCAAATAGTTCGGGAGACCCAGTACTTC.

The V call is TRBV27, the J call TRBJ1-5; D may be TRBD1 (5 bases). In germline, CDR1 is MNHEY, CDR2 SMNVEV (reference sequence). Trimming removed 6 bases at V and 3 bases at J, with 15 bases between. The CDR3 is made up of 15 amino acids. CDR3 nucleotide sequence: TGTGCCAGCAGGTTGCAGGGAGGGGCCAATCAGCCCCAGCATTTT. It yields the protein CASRLQGGANQPQHF.

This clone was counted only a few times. The CDR3 loop is CASSPSGRGFGYTF. The CDR3 region has the DNA TGTGCCAGCAGCCCGTCAGGCCGTGGATTCGGCTACACCTTC. V and J are TRBV7-9 and TRBJ1-2, with no clear D. V gave up 5 bases and J gave up 8 bases, with 18 bases separating them. The germline V gene encodes CDR1 SEHNR and CDR2 FQNEAQ (reference sequence). CDR3 size: 14 residues.